This T cell receptor (beta chain) originates from a study of blood T cell repertoires in COVID-19. About the research overall: Whether acute or convalescent, the COVID-19 samples came from the United States, Italy and Spain. Sources were T cells, B-cell-depleted T cells, or PBMCs; the material itself was cDNA or gDNA.

Per the original methods: Scientists estimated how many nucleated cells there were by amplifying reference gene primers. Measured with immunoSEQ multiplex PCR; TCRdb has only the in-frame clones, and not every one. V and J calls and clone size come straight from that table; D and trimming were deduced from the DNA. The table includes about 140,000 clones, around four fifths detected once. V was shortened by 3 bases and J by 1 base, with 13 bases between the two germline ends. There are 17 residues in the CDR3. CDR1 and CDR2 (germline): LGHNA, YSLEER. This clonotype was obtained from a man in his 60s who had recovered from COVID-19. Sequences were obtained from peripheral blood. This sequence joins TRBV4-3 and TRBJ2-6; D is ambiguous. The DNA of the CDR3 is TGCGCCAGCAGCCACCCCCAGGCCAGGTCTGGGGCCAACGTCCTGACTTTC. Protein: CASSHPQARSGANVLTF.